The clone carrying this TCR beta chain appeared many times. What it recognizes is unknown. Trimming shortened V by 4 bases and J by 4 bases, and 8 bases separated the two germline ends. This CDR3 spans 13 amino acids. Germline loops: CDR1 LGHDT, CDR2 YNNKEL (reference sequence). This entry belongs to a study of T cells after yellow fever vaccination. General study findings and limits: It was a weaker secondary response, yet one that peaked faster, at day 5 versus 15. Any FACS-sorted repertoire could hold abundant clonotypes that contaminate it from the bulk population.

Template-switching 5'RACE yielded the TCR cDNA; a universal primer site and UMIs were added in the process. TCRdb re-derived calls from the 5' RACE reads in MiXCR, one entry per CDR3 protein. The sample yields almost 600,000 distinct CDR3 sequences, approximately 12% seen once. The V gene is TRBV3-1, the J gene TRBJ1-3; D not certain. Source: PBMCs, taken on the day of the yellow fever booster vaccination. This TCR was sampled from a man aged 25 to 40 who received the YFV17D yellow fever vaccine. CDR3 region: CASSRLRGNTIYF. Written as DNA, the CDR3 is TGTGCCAGCAGCCGACTGCGGGGAAACACCATATATTTT.